Listed below are T cell receptor beta chains from one sample, sequenced in a study of CD8 T cells in Susac syndrome. One entry per CDR3 protein, called by TCRdb with MiXCR from the immunoSEQ multiplex PCR reads. The profile shows more than 200,000 distinct CDR3 sequences, about 94% of them singletons. The source material was CD4+ T cells from PBMCs. These receptors came from a human donor with Susac syndrome. Each CDR3 is given with its conserved first and last residue. D genes are given only for firm matches. Clone size is given for some rows only: seen once, a few or many times, or a class if the clone is expanded.

D	V	J	size	length	DNA	CDR3
-	TRBV6-1	TRBJ1-6	-	17	TGTGCCAGCAGTGCCGGTCCGGGAAGCTCCTATAATTCACCCCTCCACTTT	CASSAGPGSSYNSPLHF
-	TRBV3-1	TRBJ2-1	-	15	TGTGCCAGCAGCCGGGGGGGGGCTAGGGCTAATGAGCAGTTCTTC	CASSRGGARANEQFF
-	TRBV6-2/TRBV6-3	TRBJ1-5	-	15	TGTGCCAGCAGTAAATTGACAGACGGCAATCAGCCCCAGCATTTT	CASSKLTDGNQPQHF
-	TRBV9	TRBJ1-5	-	12	TGTGCCAGCAGCGTAGGGTCGGGCCCCCAGCATTTT	CASSVGSGPQHF
-	TRBV6-5	TRBJ1-2	few	15	TGTGCCAGCAGGCCGACGGCAGGGGCTCACTATGGCTACACCTTC	CASRPTAGAHYGYTF
-	TRBV2	TRBJ1-1	-	13	TGTGCCAGCAGTGTGAGAAGGGACGCTGAAGCTTTCTTT	CASSVRRDAEAFF
-	TRBV19	TRBJ1-1	-	15	TGTGCCAGTAGTATATACCGGGGATACCAGTTTTACGCTTTCTTT	CASSIYRGYQFYAFF
-	TRBV5-4	TRBJ2-5	-	11	TGTGCCAGCAGCTTCAGTCAGACCCAGTACTTC	CASSFSQTQYF
TRBD2	TRBV20-1	TRBJ2-3	-	14	TGCAGTGCCAAGCGAGCGGGGTTCACAGATACGCAGTATTTT	CSAKRAGFTDTQYF
TRBD1	TRBV7-6	TRBJ1-2	-	13	TGTGCCAGCAGCTTAGCGGGACAGACTGGCTACACCTTC	CASSLAGQTGYTF
-	TRBV11-3	TRBJ2-1	-	11	TGTGCCAGCAGCTTAATGGGAGCGCAGTTCTTC	CASSLMGAQFF
-	TRBV9	TRBJ1-2	-	12	TGTGCCAGCAGCGTGGGATTCTATGGCTACACCTTC	CASSVGFYGYTF
TRBD1	TRBV29-1	TRBJ2-2	-	14	TGCAGCGTACCGGGACAGGTTTTTGGTAGGGGGCTGTTTTTT	CSVPGQVFGRGLFF
TRBD2	TRBV14	TRBJ2-5	-	17	TGTGCCAGCAGCCAAGAAAGACGGGCTAGCGGACAAGAGACCCAGTACTTC	CASSQERRASGQETQYF
-	TRBV9	TRBJ1-2	-	14	TGTGCCAGCAGCGTCAGTCGGGGGTTAAGGGGCTACACCTTC	CASSVSRGLRGYTF
TRBD1	TRBV6-5	TRBJ2-3	-	17	TGTGCCAGCAGTTACTCGCCCCCGGGACAGGGGGGGAAAACGCAGTATTTT	CASSYSPPGQGGKTQYF
-	TRBV14	TRBJ1-2	-	16	TGTGCCAGCAGCCAAGACCGATGGCCGGGCGGCTATGGCTACACCTTC	CASSQDRWPGGYGYTF
-	TRBV20-1	TRBJ2-5	-	13	TGCAGTGCCTCAGGGACTTCAAAAGAGACCCAGTACTTC	CSASGTSKETQYF
TRBD1	TRBV28	TRBJ1-6	-	16	TGTGCCAGCAAGGGAGGAGGGACAGGGGGTAATTCACCCCTCCACTTT	CASKGGGTGGNSPLHF
-	TRBV7-2	TRBJ2-6	-	19	TGTGCCAGCAGCTTACGACGGCCTAGCACCCAGGCTGGGGCCAACGTCCTGACTTTC	CASSLRRPSTQAGANVLTF
TRBD1	TRBV4-2	TRBJ1-2	-	15	TGTGCCAGCAGCCAGCGTAATACAGGGGGTGATGGCTACACCTTC	CASSQRNTGGDGYTF
-	TRBV4-2	TRBJ2-2	-	14	TGTGCCAGCAGCCAAGATCCGGGGTCCGGGGAGCTGTTTTTT	CASSQDPGSGELFF
-	TRBV5-4	TRBJ1-1	-	16	TGTGCCAGCAGCTTGGGTGGGACACTGGCGAACACTGAAGCTTTCTTT	CASSLGGTLANTEAFF
-	TRBV5-1	TRBJ1-2	-	14	TGCGCCAGCAGCTTGGGGGGGAAGCTGGATGGCTACACCTTC	CASSLGGKLDGYTF
-	TRBV20-1	TRBJ2-4	-	13	TGCAGTGCTAGAGATCCGGCAGGGGCGGGACAGTACTTC	CSARDPAGAGQYF
TRBD1	TRBV5-4	TRBJ2-7	once	15	TGTGCCAGCAGCTTGGTGGGACAGGGGTCCTACGAGCAGTACTTC	CASSLVGQGSYEQYF
-	TRBV29-1	TRBJ1-2	-	12	TGCAGCGTTGTAACGGCTGTTGATGGCTACACCTTC	CSVVTAVDGYTF
TRBD2	TRBV28	TRBJ2-1	-	19	TGTGCCAGCACTAAGCTGGGACTAGCGGGGGCGAGCTCCTACAATGAGCAGTTCTTC	CASTKLGLAGASSYNEQFF
TRBD1	TRBV6-5	TRBJ2-2	-	13	TGTGCCAGTAGGACAGGGGAGGGCGGGGAGCTGTTTTTT	CASRTGEGGELFF
TRBD1	TRBV20-1	TRBJ1-2	-	13	TGCAGTGCTAGCGCACAGGGGACCTATGGCTACACCTTC	CSASAQGTYGYTF
TRBD2	TRBV12-3/TRBV12-4	TRBJ2-3	-	14	TGTGCCAGCCGTACGGGGGGGCTGGGGGATACGCAGTATTTT	CASRTGGLGDTQYF
TRBD1	TRBV19	TRBJ2-7	-	15	TGTGCCAGTAGTACCCAGGGACAGGGGATTACGGGGCAGTACTTC	CASSTQGQGITGQYF
TRBD2	TRBV30	TRBJ2-3	-	18	TGTGCCTGGAGTGTACCCGGTCTAGCGGGGCGAGGGACAGATACGCAGTATTTT	CAWSVPGLAGRGTDTQYF
TRBD1	TRBV20-1	TRBJ2-3	-	15	TGCAGTGCTCCCCCCGGGGACAGGGGGACAGATACGCAGTATTTT	CSAPPGDRGTDTQYF
-	TRBV3-1	TRBJ2-5	-	15	TGTGCCAGCAGCCCCCGGGACGGCTACCAAGAGACCCAGTACTTC	CASSPRDGYQETQYF
TRBD2	TRBV30	TRBJ2-7	-	16	TGTGCCTGGAGCGTTTCAAGGCTAGCGGGCGCCTACGAGCAGTACTTC	CAWSVSRLAGAYEQYF
-	TRBV10-3	TRBJ2-5	-	18	TGTGCCATCAGTGGGACCCCACAACAGGTTGGGCCCCAAGAGACCCAGTACTTC	CAISGTPQQVGPQETQYF
TRBD1	TRBV6-6	TRBJ1-5	-	13	TGTGCCAGCAGAGGGACAGGGGTCCAGCCCCAGCATTTT	CASRGTGVQPQHF
TRBD1	TRBV15	TRBJ2-5	-	16	TGTGCCACCAGCAGACCCGACAGGGGCCAGAGAGGGACCCAGTACTTC	CATSRPDRGQRGTQYF
-	TRBV6-2/TRBV6-3	TRBJ1-1	-	14	TGTGCCAGCAGTTACCGGGCGGCGAACACTGAAGCTTTCTTT	CASSYRAANTEAFF
-	TRBV19	TRBJ2-7	-	14	TGTGCCAGTAGTATGGGGAATCTGAACTACGAGCAGTACTTC	CASSMGNLNYEQYF
TRBD1	TRBV6-5	TRBJ2-3	once	14	TGTGCCAGCAGTTACCCGGCCAGGGGGGATACGCAGTATTTT	CASSYPARGDTQYF
-	TRBV12-3/TRBV12-4	TRBJ2-6	-	16	TGTGCCAGCAGTTTCGGGGGCGTTGCTGGGGCCAACGTCCTGACTTTC	CASSFGGVAGANVLTF
TRBD1	TRBV6-6	TRBJ1-4	-	15	TGTGCCAGCAGTTACCCCGGGACAGTTAATGAAAAACTGTTTTTT	CASSYPGTVNEKLFF
TRBD1	TRBV30	TRBJ1-1	-	14	TGTGCCTGGAGACAGGGGTGGAGAAGCACTGAAGCTTTCTTT	CAWRQGWRSTEAFF
-	TRBV5-1	TRBJ2-5	-	13	TGCGCCAGCAGCTTTCAGGTTGAAGAGACCCAGTACTTC	CASSFQVEETQYF
TRBD1	TRBV20-1	TRBJ1-6	once	14	TGCAGTGCTAAAACGGGACAGATCAATTCACCCCTCCACTTT	CSAKTGQINSPLHF
-	TRBV11-2	TRBJ1-1	-	14	TGTGCCAGCAGCCGGATGGCAGGGAACACTGAAGCTTTCTTT	CASSRMAGNTEAFF
-	TRBV19	TRBJ2-3	-	13	TGTGCCAGTAGTGTCAACCTCATCGATACGCAGTATTTT	CASSVNLIDTQYF
TRBD1	TRBV12-5	TRBJ2-5	-	17	TGTGCTAGTGGTCATAGACAGGGCGGGTGGCGGCGGGAGACCCAGTACTTC	CASGHRQGGWRRETQYF
-	TRBV6-5	TRBJ2-1	-	14	TGTGCCAGCAGACCGGGACTCCCGTGGGATGAGCAGTTCTTC	CASRPGLPWDEQFF
-	TRBV29-1	TRBJ2-6	-	16	TGCAGCGTGGGCGACGTGGCAGGTTTTGGGGCCAACGTCCTGACTTTC	CSVGDVAGFGANVLTF
TRBD1	TRBV7-2	TRBJ2-1	-	15	TGTGCCAGCAGCCCTGGACAGGGGCGGAACAATGAGCAGTTCTTC	CASSPGQGRNNEQFF
TRBD2	TRBV6-1	TRBJ2-7	-	16	TGTGCCAGCAGTGAACCGGGACTAGCGGGTGCCTACGAGCAGTACTTC	CASSEPGLAGAYEQYF
TRBD1	TRBV30	TRBJ1-5	-	14	TGTGCCTGTAAGACAGGGACTGGCAATCAGCCCCAGCATTTT	CACKTGTGNQPQHF